This T cell receptor (beta chain) was sequenced for a study of blood T cell repertoires in COVID-19. About the research overall: Specimens from acute and convalescent COVID-19 originated in the United States, Italy and Spain. PBMCs, B-cell-depleted T cells, or T cells provided the cDNA or gDNA that made up the material.

Many counts were recorded for this clone. In the authors' methods: Quantification of nucleated cells was approximated via reference gene primer amplification. Measured with immunoSEQ multiplex PCR; TCRdb has only the in-frame clones, and not every one. V and J calls and clone size follow that table, whereas D and trimming were derived from the DNA. This sample has hundreds of thousands of clones, with around 87% found just once. Trimming shortened V by 8 bases and J by 0 bases, and 11 bases separated the two germline ends. Germline CDR1 reads SGHRS; CDR2 reads YFSETQ. The CDR3 extends over 13 amino acids.

This receptor was taken from a man in his sixties with acute or convalescent COVID-19. V usage is TRBV5-1 and J usage is TRBJ1-1; D unclear. What was sequenced was peripheral blood. The CDR3 DNA reads TGCGCCAGTTCGTCTCAGGTGAACACTGAAGCTTTCTTT. Its protein product is CASSSQVNTEAFF. Filled out from reference TRBV5-1 and TRBJ1-1, the complete variable domain reads KAGVTQTPRYLIKTRGQQVTLSCSPISGHRSVSWYQQTPGQGLQFLFEYFSETQRNKGNFPGRFSGRQFSNSRSEMNVSTLELGDSALYLCASSSQVNTEAFFGQGTRLTVV.